These 8 T cell receptor beta chains came from one sample sequenced in a study of memory CD4+ T cells and cytomegalovirus serostatus. Single viable CD3+CD4+CD8-CD45RO+ cells were sorted as the memory CD4+ T cells. Using immunoSEQ multiplex PCR, the repertoire was profiled, and TCRdb retains in-frame clones only, with some absent. This table holds about 75,000 clones, around 82% found once. The sequencing input was memory CD4+ T cells from blood. These receptors were collected from an adult in good health and CMV-seropositive.

The V and J genes are TRBV14 and TRBJ2-5, with a weak D call TRBD1 (6 bases). The V and J ends lost 4 bases and 6 bases respectively, with 15 bases between them. This CDR3 region has 14 residues. Germline CDR1 is SGHDN and CDR2 is FVKESK. The CDR3 sequence is CASSRGQLQKTQYF. CDR3 DNA sequence: TGTGCCAGCAGCCGAGGACAGCTTCAGAAGACCCAGTACTTC.

The V call is TRBV11-3, the J call TRBJ2-5, with TRBD1 matching over 7 bases. Germline V gives CDR1 SGHNT, CDR2 YENEEA. The trim removed 5 bases at V and 2 bases at J, leaving 5 bases unmatched. CDR3 length: 14 residues. For the CDR3, the DNA is TGTGCCAGCAGCCGGACCAGGGGGCAAGAGACCCAGTACTTC. It translates to CASSRTRGQETQYF.

The V and J genes are TRBV7-2 and TRBJ2-7; tentative D call: TRBD2 (6 bases). The CDR3 is 13 residues long. Trimming pared 5 bases from V and 7 bases from J, leaving 15 bases between. Germline V lookup: CDR1 SGHTA, CDR2 FQGNSA. The chain's CDR3 is CASSQSRAGEQYV. CDR3 sequence (DNA): TGTGCCAGCAGCCAGTCTAGGGCGGGAGAGCAGTACGTC.

V and J are TRBV7-8 and TRBJ2-1; 9 bases match TRBD1. J was trimmed by 9 bases and V by 1 base; bases with no gene match: 10. The CDR3 consists of 16 residues. The germline V gene encodes CDR1 SGHVS and CDR2 FQNEAQ. CDR3 loop: CASSLETGGSGGEQFF. CDR3 coding DNA: TGTGCCAGCAGCTTAGAGACAGGGGGAAGCGGTGGTGAGCAGTTCTTC.

V is TRBV29-1 and J is TRBJ1-5; D is possibly TRBD1 (5 bases). This CDR3 has 14 amino acids. V lost 6 bases, J lost 1 base, and 13 bases lay in between. CDR1 is SQVTM and CDR2 is ANQGSEA in the germline V gene. CDR3 in amino acids: CSVRTKGSNQPQHF. The CDR3, as DNA: TGCAGCGTCAGGACAAAAGGGAGCAATCAGCCCCAGCATTTT. Together with reference TRBV29-1 and TRBJ1-5, the CDR3 gives the full variable domain: SAVISQKPSRDICQRGTSLTIQCQVDSQVTMMFWYRQQPGQSLTLIATANQGSEATYESGFVIDKFPISRPNLTFSTLTVSNMSPEDSSIYLCSVRTKGSNQPQHFGDGTRLSIL.

V gene TRBV30 combines with J gene TRBJ2-7; TRBD1 or TRBD2 may be the D gene (6 bases each). This CDR3 has 15 residues. V was pared by 0 bases and J by 3 bases, with 15 bases between. Per the germline V gene, CDR1 is GTSNPN and CDR2 is SVGIG (reference sequence). CDR3 sequence: CAWSVGGEGGYEQYF. The CDR3, as DNA: TGTGCCTGGAGTGTGGGGGGCGAGGGGGGCTACGAGCAGTACTTC.

V is TRBV7-2 and J is TRBJ2-3; 11 bases match TRBD2. This CDR3 spans 16 amino acids. Germline lookup yields CDR1 SGHTA and CDR2 FQGNSA. V gave up 4 bases and J gave up 2 bases; unmatched junction bases: 5. The CDR3 spells CASSSYSGRATDTQYF. The CDR3 nucleotides are TGTGCCAGCAGCTCCTATAGCGGGAGGGCCACAGATACGCAGTATTTT.

V and J are TRBV28 and TRBJ2-2; D unclear. The V and J ends lost 3 bases and 8 bases respectively, with 4 bases between them. Germline V gene sequence: CDR1 MDHEN, CDR2 SYDVKM. The CDR3 loop spans 11 amino acids. The chain's CDR3 is CASSLRGELFF. The DNA for the CDR3 is TGTGCCAGCAGTTTGAGGGGGGAGCTGTTTTTT.